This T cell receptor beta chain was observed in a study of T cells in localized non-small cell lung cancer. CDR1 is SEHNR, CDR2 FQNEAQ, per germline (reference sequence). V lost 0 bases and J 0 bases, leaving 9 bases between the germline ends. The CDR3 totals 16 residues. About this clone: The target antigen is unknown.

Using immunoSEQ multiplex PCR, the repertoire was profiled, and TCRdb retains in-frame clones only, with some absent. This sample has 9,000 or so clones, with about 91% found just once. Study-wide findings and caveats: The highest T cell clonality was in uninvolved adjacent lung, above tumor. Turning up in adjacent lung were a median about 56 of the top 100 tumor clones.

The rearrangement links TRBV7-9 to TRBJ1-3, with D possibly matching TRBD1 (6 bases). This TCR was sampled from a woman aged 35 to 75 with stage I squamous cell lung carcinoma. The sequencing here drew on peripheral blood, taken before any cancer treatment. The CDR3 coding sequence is TGTGCCAGCAGCTTAGCCCGGACAGCCTCTGGAAACACCATATATTTT. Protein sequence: CASSLARTASGNTIYF.